The present T cell receptor beta chain was sequenced within a study of blood T cell repertoires in COVID-19. This clone was picked up a small number of times. TCRdb's copy holds only in-frame clones and misses some; the assay was immunoSEQ multiplex PCR. In the table there are more than 300,000 clones, roughly four fifths of which are singletons. The CDR3 has 14 amino acids. V lost 5 bases and J lost 1, with 11 bases in between. CDR1 and CDR2 (germline): SEHNR, FQNEAQ (reference sequence). Recovered status in Cohort 3 required two negative PCRs, clearance, or symptom resolution. Sequenced: PBMCs or T cells enriched from blood (not recorded which). The chain links TRBV7-9 to TRBJ1-1; D call uncertain. The sequence came from a woman aged 45 to 65 who had recovered from COVID-19. This CDR3 is CASSPLAGNTEAFF. The DNA for the CDR3 is TGTGCCAGCAGCCCCCTGGCGGGGAACACTGAAGCTTTCTTT.